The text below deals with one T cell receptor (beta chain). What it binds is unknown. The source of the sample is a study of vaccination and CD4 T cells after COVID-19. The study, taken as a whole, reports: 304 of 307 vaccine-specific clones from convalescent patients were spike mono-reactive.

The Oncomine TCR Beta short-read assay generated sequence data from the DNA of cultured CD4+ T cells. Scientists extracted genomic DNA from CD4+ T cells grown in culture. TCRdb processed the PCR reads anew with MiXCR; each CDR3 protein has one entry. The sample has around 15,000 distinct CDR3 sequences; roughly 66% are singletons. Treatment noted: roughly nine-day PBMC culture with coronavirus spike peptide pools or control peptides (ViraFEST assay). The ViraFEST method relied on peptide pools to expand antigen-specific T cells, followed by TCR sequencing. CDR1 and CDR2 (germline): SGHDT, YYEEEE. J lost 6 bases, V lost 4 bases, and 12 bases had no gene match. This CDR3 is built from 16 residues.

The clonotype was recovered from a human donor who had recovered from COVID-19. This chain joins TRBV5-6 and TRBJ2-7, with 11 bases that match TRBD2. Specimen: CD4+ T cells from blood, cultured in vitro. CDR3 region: CASSAKTSGNPIEQYF. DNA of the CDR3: TGTGCCAGCAGCGCCAAGACTAGCGGGAACCCCATCGAGCAGTACTTC.